Below are 27 T cell receptor beta chains sequenced from a single sample in a study of post-analysis software for immune sequencing data. Antigens of these TCRs are unknown. Overall study results and limits: Patients showed TRBV5-6, TRBV5-1 and TRBV20-1 among 4 or 5 TRBV segments more frequent than in controls.

cDNA libraries for TCR beta contained unique molecular identifiers. TCRdb used MiXCR to reprocess the PCR reads, holding one entry per CDR3 protein. The repertoire holds about 500,000 distinct CDR3 sequences, with around 40% as singletons. The sequenced material came from blood. The receptors here all came from a girl aged 5 to 17 with multiple sclerosis.

The chain links TRBV4-3 to TRBJ2-3; D possibly matches TRBD1 or TRBD2 (5 bases each). The CDR3 has 13 amino acids. Germline V gene sequence: CDR1 LGHNA, CDR2 YSLEER. V dropped 1 base and J dropped 11 bases, with 13 bases sitting between them. DNA of the CDR3: TGCGCCAGCAGCCAAGTCACGGGACGACGGCAGTATTTT. Translated, it gives CASSQVTGRRQYF.

DNA of the CDR3: TGTGCCATCGGTCGGGTAGCTTCCTACGAGCAGTACTTC. Translated: CAIGRVASYEQYF. The chain combines TRBV28 with TRBJ2-7; D is undetermined. Deletions cut 10 bases from V and 1 base from J, with 14 bases between. The length of the CDR3 is 13 residues. CDR1 MDHEN and CDR2 SYDVKM come from the germline V gene.

This clonotype showed up just a few times. The V and J genes are TRBV20-1 and TRBJ2-3; the match to TRBD1 covers 10 bases. The length of the CDR3 is 15 residues. Trimming took 3 bases from V and 5 from J; bases not matched to a gene: 8. Looked up from germline, CDR1 is DFQATT and CDR2 is SNEGSKA (reference sequence). CDR3 DNA sequence: TGCAGTGCTAGTCCCGGGACAGGGGTGGGAGATACGCAGTATTTT. Its translation is CSASPGTGVGDTQYF.

The chain combines TRBV12-3 or TRBV12-4 with TRBJ1-2; TRBD1 aligns across 9 bases. CDR3 size: 13 residues. Trimming took 5 bases from V and 8 from J; bases not matched to a gene: 6. The CDR3 nucleotides are TGTGCCAGCAGTCAGAGACAGGGGGAAGGCTACACCTTC. Its translation is CASSQRQGEGYTF.

The V and J genes are TRBV7-3 and TRBJ2-7; 8 bases line up with TRBD2. The trim removed 5 bases at V and 4 bases at J, leaving 7 bases unmatched. Germline CDR1 and CDR2: SGHTA and FQGTGA. The CDR3 is made up of 14 amino acids. The CDR3 DNA is TGTGCCAGCAGCCCTACGGGAGGGCAATACGAGCAGTACTTC. It translates to CASSPTGGQYEQYF. The full variable domain, its missing parts supplied by reference TRBV7-3 and TRBJ2-7, is GAGVSQTPSNKVTEKGKYVELRCDPISGHTALYWYRQSLGQGPEFLIYFQGTGAADDSGLPNDRFFAVRPEGSVSTLKIQRTERGDSAVYLCASSPTGGQYEQYFGPGTRLTVT.

This clonotype was seen repeatedly, ten times or more. The CDR3 protein is CASSLEYEQYF. Here the CDR3 DNA reads TGTGCCAGCAGCTTAGAGTACGAGCAGTACTTC. This chain joins TRBV11-2 and TRBJ2-7; unclear D gene. Germline assignment: CDR1 SGHAT and CDR2 FQNNGV. This CDR3 region has 11 residues. Deletions cut 0 bases from V and 4 bases from J, with 1 base between.

The chain recombines TRBV25-1 with TRBJ2-1, with D possibly TRBD1 on 5 matching bases. The CDR3 extends over 14 amino acids. The V end was cut by 8 bases, the J end by 4 bases, with 15 bases between. Germline V gene lookup returns CDR1 MGHDK and CDR2 SYGVNS. DNA of the CDR3: TGTGCCAGCCTGGACACCCGGTATTACAATGAGCAGTTCTTC. Its protein is CASLDTRYYNEQFF.

V usage is TRBV11-2 and J usage is TRBJ1-5; a weak D match, TRBD1 (5 bases). This CDR3 has 18 amino acids. Germline loops: CDR1 SGHAT, CDR2 FQNNGV. V was shortened by 5 bases and J by 0 bases, with 20 bases between the two germline ends. The CDR3: CASSPGGADSLSNQPQHF. In nucleotides, the CDR3 is TGTGCCAGCAGCCCGGGAGGGGCAGACAGCCTTAGCAATCAGCCCCAGCATTTT.

The chain employs TRBV29-1 and TRBJ2-1, with a possible D match to TRBD2 (5 bases). V lost 4 bases to trimming and J lost 2 bases, with 12 bases between them. This CDR3 contains 14 residues. Germline V lookup: CDR1 SQVTM, CDR2 ANQGSEA. CDR3 coding DNA: TGCAGCGTTGGGAAGGGAGAGACCTACAATGAGCAGTTCTTC. It specifies CSVGKGETYNEQFF.

V and J are TRBV5-1 and TRBJ2-7; D tentatively reads TRBD1 or TRBD2 (6 bases each). The CDR3 extends over 16 amino acids. Germline-derived CDR1 and CDR2 are SGHRS and YFSETQ. V lost 0 bases and J lost 0, with 13 bases in between. DNA for the CDR3: TGCGCCAGCAGCTTGGAGGGGGGTGCGGACTCCTACGAGCAGTACTTC. It yields the protein CASSLEGGADSYEQYF.

The chain carries TRBV20-1 and TRBJ2-4, with 7 bases lining up with TRBD1. The J call may not be correct, given that the DNA end is closer to TRBJ2-7. Germline assignment: CDR1 DFQATT and CDR2 SNEGSKA (reference sequence). The CDR3 extends over 15 amino acids. This CDR3 reads CSAGSAPGQRCEQYF. CDR3 nucleotide sequence: TGCAGTGCTGGAAGCGCCCCGGGACAGAGATGCGAGCAGTACTTC.

The chain employs TRBV21-1 and TRBJ2-7; TRBD1 reflects the table's D call only, with no check against the DNA. TRBV21-1 is given as a pseudogene. This CDR3 is built from 14 residues. CDR3 nucleotide sequence: TGTGCCAGCAGCATCCGGGACAGATACTACGAGCAGTACTTC. Translating it yields CASSIRDRYYEQYF.

This clonotype has just a few counts. The genes are TRBV18 and TRBJ2-7; D not resolved. The V and J ends lost 2 bases and 3 bases respectively, with 8 bases between them. CDR3 length: 13 residues. The germline V gene encodes CDR1 KGHSH and CDR2 LQKENI. This CDR3 reads CASSPKSDYEQYF. CDR3 DNA sequence: TGTGCCAGCTCACCAAAATCAGACTACGAGCAGTACTTC.

To note about this clonotype: One end of the junction varies from germline; a read error may be responsible. The chain employs TRBV11-2 and TRBJ2-7; a weak D match, TRBD2 (6 bases). The germline V gene has CDR1 SGHAT and CDR2 FQNNGV. The CDR3 covers 14 residues. The CDR3 DNA is TGTGTCAGCAGCTTTGGAACTTGGGGGGATGAGCAGTACTTC. Residues: CVSSFGTWGDEQYF.

The chain recombines TRBV29-1 with TRBJ2-2; tentatively, D is TRBD1 (5 bases). There are 15 residues in the CDR3. CDR1 and CDR2 (germline): SQVTM, ANQGSEA. The germline V and J ends were trimmed by 3 bases and 4 bases, with 15 bases remaining between them. DNA for the CDR3: TGCAGCGTTGATCTGCAGGGCTGGGGCACCGGGGAGCTGTTTTTT. It encodes CSVDLQGWGTGELFF.

This chain uses TRBV7-8 with TRBJ2-4; 10 bases fit TRBD2. The DNA end is more similar to TRBJ2-5, so the J call may be wrong. The CDR3 runs 18 residues. CDR1 and CDR2 from the germline V gene are SGHVS and FQNEAQ. The CDR3 coding sequence is TGTGCCAGCAGCTTAGCGTTAGCGGGAGGTATACTGCGAGAGACCCAGTACTTC. It yields the protein CASSLALAGGILRETQYF.

This clonotype occurred a few times. This sequence joins TRBV7-2 and TRBJ2-5; D gene uncertain. V was clipped by 1 base and J by 1 base, with 7 bases between them. CDR1 and CDR2 from the germline V gene are SGHTA and FQGNSA. This CDR3 contains 14 residues. The CDR3 spells CASSLVSAQETQYF. In nucleotides, the CDR3 is TGTGCCAGCAGCTTAGTGTCAGCCCAAGAGACCCAGTACTTC. Variable domain in full (rest from reference TRBV7-2 and TRBJ2-5): GAGVSQSPSNKVTEKGKDVELRCDPISGHTALYWYRQSLGQGLEFLIYFQGNSAPDKSGLPSDRFSAERTGGSVSTLTIQRTQQEDSAVYLCASSLVSAQETQYFGPGTRLLVL.

The J gene is TRBJ2-1, the V gene TRBV7-9, with TRBD2 identical over 11 bases. Losses at the gene ends were 5 bases for V and 6 bases for J; bases not matched to a gene: 6. The germline CDR1 and CDR2 sequences are SEHNR and FQNEAQ (reference sequence). CDR3 length: 15 amino acids. CDR3 region: CASSPGLAATNEQFF. CDR3 sequence (DNA): TGTGCCAGCAGCCCGGGACTAGCGGCCACCAATGAGCAGTTCTTC.

V and J are TRBV5-1 and TRBJ2-3; D is possibly TRBD1 (5 bases). The CDR3 is 14 residues long. Deletions cut 4 bases from V and 6 bases from J, with 15 bases between. Germline V lookup: CDR1 SGHRS, CDR2 YFSETQ. CDR3 sequence reads: CASSAEGVSDTQYF. CDR3 nucleotide sequence: TGCGCCAGCAGCGCAGAAGGGGTTTCCGATACGCAGTATTTT.

The chain recombines TRBV7-2 with TRBJ1-2, with a weak D call TRBD1 (6 bases). The germline CDR1 and CDR2 sequences are SGHTA and FQGNSA. Trimming left V 2 bases short and J 8 bases short, with 12 bases between. The CDR3 has 13 amino acids. CDR3 sequence (DNA): TGTGCCAGCAGCTTATTCGGGGGCTGGGGCTACACCTTC. Its protein product is CASSLFGGWGYTF.

The chain uses TRBV29-1 and TRBJ2-7; 7 nucleotides agree with TRBD1. The CDR3 has 14 residues. J was trimmed by 1 base and V by 5 bases; bases with no gene match: 8. CDR1 and CDR2 from the germline V gene are SQVTM and ANQGSEA. In DNA, the CDR3 is TGCAGCGTTACCGGGACAGTGTTTTCCTACGAGCAGTACTTC. Protein product: CSVTGTVFSYEQYF.

The rearrangement uses TRBV6-1 and TRBJ1-1, with D possibly being TRBD1 (6 bases). The CDR3 runs to 17 residues. Trimming took 5 bases from V and 4 from J, leaving 23 bases between them. Germline CDR1 is MNHNS and CDR2 is SASEGT. The CDR3 region has the DNA TGTGCCAGCAGTCCTACGGGGGGCAGGGAGGTGAGCACTGAAGCTTTCTTT. Protein sequence: CASSPTGGREVSTEAFF.

The chain is built from TRBV29-1 and TRBJ2-7; D not certain. Trimming removed 7 bases at V and 6 bases at J, with 19 bases between. The CDR3 has 13 residues. In germline, CDR1 is SQVTM, CDR2 ANQGSEA. As DNA, the CDR3 is TGCAGCGCCCGGGTGGCTCAGTTCGGCGAGCAGTACTTC. This translates into CSARVAQFGEQYF.

This clonotype has a handful of counts. The chain carries TRBV4-1 and TRBJ1-6; 8 bases map to TRBD1. The J segment lost 7 bases and the V segment lost 7 bases, leaving 12 bases of the junction unmatched. CDR3 length equals 16 residues. In germline, CDR1 is MGHRA, CDR2 YSYEKL. CDR3 sequence (DNA): TGCGCCAGCAACAAGGAATTGGACAGGGAGAATTCACCCCTCCACTTT. It codes for CASNKELDRENSPLHF.

This chain uses TRBV7-3 with TRBJ1-1; a weak D match, TRBD1 (6 bases). The CDR3 has 19 residues. The V end was cut by 1 base, the J end by 0 bases, with 21 bases between. From germline, CDR1 is SGHTA and CDR2 FQGTGA. The CDR3: CASSLNAAGGYYMNTEAFF. CDR3 bases: TGTGCCAGCAGCTTAAATGCGGCTGGGGGCTACTATATGAACACTGAAGCTTTCTTT.

This clonotype was counted only a few times. V gene TRBV20-1 combines with J gene TRBJ1-1; D possibly corresponds to TRBD1 (5 bases). This CDR3 spans 14 amino acids. V was cut by 2 bases and J by 1 base, with 11 bases left in between. CDR1 is DFQATT and CDR2 is SNEGSKA in the germline V gene (reference sequence). The CDR3 protein is CSARMGGANTEAFF. The CDR3 nucleotides read TGCAGTGCTAGAATGGGGGGAGCGAACACTGAAGCTTTCTTT.

The V and J genes are TRBV3-1 and TRBJ1-1; tentatively, D is TRBD1 (5 bases). Trimming shortened V by 8 bases and J by 3 bases, and 19 bases separated the two germline ends. The CDR3 contains 15 residues. Germline V CDR1 and CDR2: LGHDT, YNNKEL (reference sequence). This chain's CDR3 is CASGQETVPHTEAFF. CDR3 nucleotides: TGTGCCAGCGGTCAAGAGACAGTTCCGCACACTGAAGCTTTCTTT.